The clone carrying this T cell receptor beta chain turned up a few times. Its specificity is unknown. This entry comes from a study of T-cell memory formation after mild COVID-19. MiXCR was run by TCRdb on the 5' RACE reads, yielding one entry per CDR3 protein. The table includes approximately 290,000 distinct CDR3 sequences, approximately 19% detected once. V shed 1 base and J 11 bases; nucleotides not matched to a gene: 7. The CDR3 covers 14 residues. CDR1 KGHSH and CDR2 LQKENI come from the germline V gene. Overall study results and limits: Clones contracting day 15 to 85 were balanced CD4/CD8; later expanders leaned CD4+. Cross-reactive memory seemingly joined, as some responding clones were found in pre-infection memory.

Specimen: PBMCs or a T cell subset sorted from them (not recorded which). J is TRBJ1-1 and V is TRBV18; 10 positions match TRBD1. The TCR was taken from a man aged 18 to 29 who had mild COVID-19 (a few samples of this study predate the infection). Cell type and time point are not known. CDR3 region: CASSPRGTGEGAFF. The CDR3 coding sequence is TGTGCCAGCTCACCACGTGGGACAGGGGAAGGGGCTTTCTTT.